Presented here are 20 T cell receptor beta chains from one specimen sequenced in a study of CD8 T cells in ankylosing spondylitis (dated by TCRdb to 2015 to 2018). Receptors were amplified or captured by 5' RACE. The listed sequencing device is Illumina HiSeq 2500. TCRdb redid the processing of the public reads, applying fastp at Q25 and MiXCR, and retained in-frame beta chains. Each CDR3 protein appears once, grouped with its most common genes and DNA. In all, the sample holds about 130,000 distinct CDR3 sequences, and approximately 13% of those were seen once. Approximately 3.1% of the sample comes from the top ten. Sample: blood, either unsorted or a sorted T cell fraction (not recorded which). All receptors come from a female donor with ankylosing spondylitis or in good health (not recorded which).

This clonotype was found many times. The chain is built from TRBV12-3 or TRBV12-4 and TRBJ1-1, with TRBD1 matching 9 bases. Losses at the gene ends were 6 bases for V and 3 bases for J; bases not matched to a gene: 8. CDR3 size: 15 residues. CDR3 protein: CASSTTGGFDTEAFF. CDR3 nucleotide sequence: TGTGCCAGCAGCACGACAGGGGGATTTGACACTGAAGCTTTCTTT.

In this sample, this clonotype turned up a few times. The V gene is TRBV2, the J gene TRBJ2-1, with D possibly matching TRBD2 (5 bases). Trimming stripped 7 bases from V and 6 bases from J, with 19 bases between. CDR1 is SNHLY and CDR2 is FYNNEI in the germline V gene. This CDR3 is built from 15 residues. CDR3 DNA: TGTGCCAGCACCGCCGGAACGGGGTACTCCAATGAGCAGTTCTTC. Its protein is CASTAGTGYSNEQFF.

The chain is built from TRBV20-1 and TRBJ1-5, with 9 bases lining up with TRBD1. Germline CDR1 reads DFQATT; CDR2 reads SNEGSKA (reference sequence). The CDR3 loop spans 15 amino acids. V dropped 2 bases and J dropped 2; count of bases not matched to a gene: 4. As DNA, the CDR3 is TGCAGTGCTAGAAGGGGACAGGGTGGCAATCAGCCCCAGCATTTT. Translation gives CSARRGQGGNQPQHF.

This clonotype was seen only a few times. The V gene is TRBV5-4, the J gene TRBJ2-6; 8 bases agree with TRBD2. The CDR3 consists of 23 residues. V trimming: 0 bases; J trimming: 0 bases; junction bases outside the gene matches: 20. The germline V gene has CDR1 SGHNT and CDR2 YYREEE (reference sequence). CDR3 region: CASSLVSSGLDFSRGSGANVLTF. For the CDR3, the DNA is TGTGCCAGCAGCTTGGTCTCGTCGGGACTAGACTTTAGTCGTGGCTCTGGGGCCAACGTCCTGACTTTC.

This clonotype was seen many times. The rearrangement links TRBV4-2 to TRBJ2-6, with TRBD1 matching 9 bases. This CDR3 contains 18 residues. Trimming removed 1 base from V and 0 bases from J; junction bases left unmatched: 4. Looked up from germline, CDR1 is LGHNA and CDR2 is YNFKEQ. CDR3 in DNA: TGTGCCAGCAGCCAAGGGGACAGGGCAGGCTCTGGGGCCAACGTCCTGACTTTC. This encodes CASSQGDRAGSGANVLTF.

The DNA for the CDR3 is TGCAGCGCCCGGGGAAACTCGCGGGAGGGCTCCTACGAGCAGTACTTC. This encodes CSARGNSREGSYEQYF. The V call is TRBV29-1, the J call TRBJ2-7; 9 positions match TRBD2. There are 16 residues in the CDR3. Trimming cost V 7 bases and J 0 bases; bases outside gene matches: 13. Germline CDR1 reads SQVTM; CDR2 reads ANQGSEA.

The genes are TRBV30 and TRBJ2-5; D may correspond to TRBD1 or TRBD2 (7 bases each). This CDR3 comprises 12 residues. The germline V and J ends were trimmed by 8 bases and 5 bases, with 15 bases remaining between them. Germline loops: CDR1 GTSNPN, CDR2 SVGIG (reference sequence). As DNA, the CDR3 is TGTGCCGCCAGGGGGGGGAGGGAGACCCAGTACTTC. It specifies CAARGGRETQYF. The full variable domain, its missing parts supplied by reference TRBV30 and TRBJ2-5, is SQTIHQWPATLVQPVGSPLSLECTVEGTSNPNLYWYRQAAGRGLQLLFYSVGIGQISSEVPQNLSASRPQDRQFILSSKKLLLSDSGFYLCAARGGRETQYFGPGTRLLVL.

Many counts were recorded for this clonotype. V and J are TRBV29-1 and TRBJ1-1; D is perhaps TRBD1 (6 bases). Trimming stripped 2 bases from V and 1 base from J, with 23 bases between. Germline CDR1 is SQVTM and CDR2 is ANQGSEA. This CDR3 has 18 residues. The CDR3 DNA reads TGCAGCGTTGAACAGAAACAGGGAAAGTGGTCCGGGAACACTGAAGCTTTCTTT. Protein product: CSVEQKQGKWSGNTEAFF.

This clonotype was seen many times. V is TRBV5-1 and J is TRBJ1-1; no definite D call. Trimming removed 0 bases from V and 5 bases from J, with 11 bases in between. The CDR3 has 14 residues. CDR1 is SGHRS and CDR2 is YFSETQ in the germline V gene. The CDR3 bases are TGCGCCAGCAGCTTGGGGCGGGGAGAAACTGAAGCTTTCTTT. This sequence encodes CASSLGRGETEAFF.

For this clonotype: A much larger clone is a single base away; this may be a read error. The genes are TRBV10-2 and TRBJ1-5, with D possibly matching TRBD1 (6 bases). The germline gives CDR1 WSHSY, CDR2 SAAADI. CDR3 size: 15 residues. The CDR3 DNA is TGCGCCAGCAGAAGAGGGATTTGGGACAATCGGCCCCAGCATTTT. Its translation: CASRRGIWDNRPQHF.

This clonotype appeared a few times. The rearrangement links TRBV6-6 to TRBJ2-7, with D perhaps TRBD1 (5 bases). The V gene lost 5 bases and the J gene lost 6 bases, with 14 bases spanning the gap. The CDR3 is 13 residues long. The germline CDR1 and CDR2 sequences are MNHNY and SVGAGI (reference sequence). CDR3 sequence reads: CASSQRGWGEQYF. The CDR3, as DNA: TGTGCCAGCAGTCAAAGGGGCTGGGGCGAGCAGTACTTC.

Only a few counts were recorded for this clonotype. The chain is built from TRBV20-1 and TRBJ2-3; D unclear. This CDR3 contains 11 residues. V shed 6 bases and J shed 4 bases, with 8 bases lying between them. Germline lookup yields CDR1 DFQATT and CDR2 SNEGSKA (reference sequence). The DNA of the CDR3 is TGCAGTGCGCTGATATCAGATACGCAGTATTTT. Its translation: CSALISDTQYF.

With respect to this clonotype: A much larger clone is a single base away; this may be a read error. CDR3 sequence (DNA): TGTGCCAGCAGCCAAACCCACACTGAGCAGTTCTTC. Protein product: CASSQTHTEQFF. V usage is TRBV7-9 and J usage is TRBJ2-1; D remains ambiguous. The V end lost 5 bases, the J end lost 9 bases, and 11 bases lay between the germline ends. The CDR3 totals 12 residues. Per the germline V gene, CDR1 is SEHNR and CDR2 is FQNEAQ (reference sequence).

This clonotype was picked up a small number of times. The genes are TRBV5-1 and TRBJ2-3; 9 nucleotides align to TRBD2. J lost 4 bases, V lost 4 bases, and 10 bases had no gene match. This CDR3 region has 16 residues. Germline V gene data show CDR1 as SGHRS and CDR2 as YFSETQ. The CDR3, as DNA: TGCGCCAGCAGCGCAGAGGGCGGGAGGGCCGCAGATACGCAGTATTTT. Translation: CASSAEGGRAADTQYF. The entire variable domain, with the rest obtained from reference TRBV5-1 and TRBJ2-3, is as follows: KAGVTQTPRYLIKTRGQQVTLSCSPISGHRSVSWYQQTPGQGLQFLFEYFSETQRNKGNFPGRFSGRQFSNSRSEMNVSTLELGDSALYLCASSAEGGRAADTQYFGPGTRLTVL.

This clonotype was seen more than once but under ten times. The chain employs TRBV6-1 and TRBJ2-5, with 8 nucleotides matching TRBD1. The CDR3 is 14 residues long. With V trimmed by 9 bases and J by 4 bases, 10 bases remained unmatched. Germline CDR1 reads MNHNS; CDR2 reads SASEGT. This CDR3 reads CASIRQGKTETQYF. The CDR3 DNA is TGTGCCAGTATTCGACAGGGGAAAACAGAGACCCAGTACTTC.

The table lists this clonotype with a few counts. J is TRBJ2-2 and V is TRBV5-1, with 11 bases aligning to TRBD1. With 3 bases clipped from V and 3 bases from J, the junction kept 4 bases outside the gene matches. This CDR3 has 16 residues. Germline V gene sequence: CDR1 SGHRS, CDR2 YFSETQ. The CDR3 here is CASSYRTGGDTGELFF. The CDR3 coding sequence is TGCGCCAGCAGCTACAGGACAGGGGGCGACACCGGGGAGCTGTTTTTT.

The chain links TRBV2 to TRBJ1-4; possible D gene TRBD1, 6 bases. This CDR3 contains 13 residues. Germline CDR1 reads SNHLY; CDR2 reads FYNNEI. V gave up 8 bases and J gave up 6 bases, with 13 bases separating them. Here the CDR3 reads CASRNRVDEKLFF. For the CDR3, the DNA is TGTGCCAGCCGGAACAGGGTTGATGAAAAACTGTTTTTT.

This clonotype was recorded once. The chain carries TRBV28 and TRBJ1-5, with TRBD1 matching 9 bases. The CDR3 runs to 15 residues. The germline V gene has CDR1 MDHEN and CDR2 SYDVKM. V lost 4 bases to trimming and J lost 6 bases; unmatched junction nucleotides: 7. Here the CDR3 DNA reads TGTGCCAGCAGTTCAATACAGGGGGCGATTCAGCCCCAGCATTTT. Its translation: CASSSIQGAIQPQHF.

This clonotype came up many times. This rearrangement joins TRBV28 to TRBJ2-7; D could derive from TRBD1 or TRBD2 (6 bases each). The CDR3 sequence is 13 residues long. In germline, CDR1 is MDHEN, CDR2 SYDVKM. The V and J ends lost 5 bases and 3 bases respectively, with 11 bases between them. CDR3 nucleotides: TGTGCCAGCAGTACCGGGGGCGGCTACGAGCAGTACTTC. Translation gives CASSTGGGYEQYF. The full variable domain, in which reference TRBV28 and TRBJ2-7 provide the parts outside the CDR3, is DVKVTQSSRYLVKRTGEKVFLECVQDMDHENMFWYRQDPGLGLRLIYFSYDVKMKEKGDIPEGYSVSREKKERFSLILESASTNQTSMYLCASSTGGGYEQYFGPGTRLTVT.

The CDR3 nucleotides are TGTGCCAGCAGCTCCAGTGCTAGCGGGTGGTTCTACGAGCAGTACTTC. Protein sequence: CASSSSASGWFYEQYF. The J gene is TRBJ2-7, the V gene TRBV7-9; 8 nucleotides line up with TRBD2. The CDR3 length is 16 residues. V dropped 4 bases and J dropped 3; count of bases not matched to a gene: 11. Germline CDR1 is SEHNR and CDR2 is FQNEAQ (reference sequence). Variable domain in full (rest from reference TRBV7-9 and TRBJ2-7): DTGVSQNPRHKITKRGQNVTFRCDPISEHNRLYWYRQTLGQGPEFLTYFQNEAQLEKSRLLSDRFSAERPKGSFSTLEIQRTEQGDSAMYLCASSSSASGWFYEQYFGPGTRLTVT.